This T cell receptor beta chain was sequenced for a study of cytomegalovirus exposure and HLA in healthy donors. On this clone itself: Its cognate antigen is unknown.

Study-wide points: According to a later analysis, most TCR beta chains associated with CMV appeared HLA-restricted. The Asian-associated ancestry cluster reportedly had fewer N-insertions than the roughly 700-donor mean in a later analysis. Per published accounts, TCR beta sequences correctly predicted the HLA-A and HLA-B alleles of most subjects.

A multiplex PCR was run with 60 Vbeta primers and 13 Jbeta primers. Measured with immunoSEQ multiplex PCR; TCRdb has only the in-frame clones, and not every one. The sample lists about 150,000 clones, approximately 80% occurring once. The CDR3 consists of 12 residues. V was shortened by 5 bases and J by 7 bases, with 11 bases between the two germline ends. Germline loops: CDR1 MNHNY, CDR2 SVGAGI (reference sequence). The receptor was isolated from a woman under 30 in good health and CMV-seronegative. This sequence joins TRBV6-6 and TRBJ1-1, with D hard to call. The material sequenced was PBMCs. The CDR3 reads CASSPLRVEAFF. The CDR3 DNA sequence: TGTGCCAGCAGTCCCCTGAGGGTTGAAGCTTTCTTT.